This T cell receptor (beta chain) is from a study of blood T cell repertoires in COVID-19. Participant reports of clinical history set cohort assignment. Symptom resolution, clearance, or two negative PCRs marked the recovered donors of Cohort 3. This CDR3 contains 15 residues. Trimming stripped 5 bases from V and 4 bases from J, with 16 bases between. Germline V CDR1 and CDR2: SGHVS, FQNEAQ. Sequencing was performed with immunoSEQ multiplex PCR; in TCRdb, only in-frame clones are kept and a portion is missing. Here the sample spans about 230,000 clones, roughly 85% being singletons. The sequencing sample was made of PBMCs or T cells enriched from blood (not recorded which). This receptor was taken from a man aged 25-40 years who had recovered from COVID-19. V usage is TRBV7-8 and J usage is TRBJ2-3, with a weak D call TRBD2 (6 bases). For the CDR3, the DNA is TGTGCCAGCAGCGCGGAAACTTGGGGGGCAGATACGCAGTATTTT. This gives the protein CASSAETWGADTQYF. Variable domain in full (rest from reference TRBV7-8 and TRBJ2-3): GAGVSQSPRYKVAKRGQDVALRCDPISGHVSLFWYQQALGQGPEFLTYFQNEAQLDKSGLPSDRFFAERPEGSVSTLKIQRTQQEDSAVYLCASSAETWGADTQYFGPGTRLTVL.